What follows describes a single T cell receptor beta chain. What it binds is unknown. Trimming left V 5 bases short and J 5 bases short, with 16 bases between. Germline CDR1 and CDR2: MNHEY and SVGEGT. The CDR3 totals 15 residues. These data are taken from a study of T cell responses to AZD1222 COVID-19 vaccine. Only in-frame clones appear in the TCRdb table, and some are missing; sequencing was by immunoSEQ multiplex PCR. The repertoire holds 100,000 to 150,000 clones, with under 90% as singletons. Study-wide points: Vaccine-related CD4 TCRs covered spike, predominating at 160-218 and 743-854. Seropositive status at baseline applied to only a handful of AZD1222 recipients.

Here the sequenced sample was peripheral blood, taken on day 0 of AZD1222 vaccination. The V call is TRBV6-2 or TRBV6-3, the J call TRBJ1-5, with D perhaps TRBD1 (6 bases). The sequence was obtained from an adult in good health. This CDR3 reads CASSDRIQGYQPQHF. The CDR3 DNA reads as TGTGCCAGCAGTGACCGAATACAGGGCTATCAGCCCCAGCATTTT.